Listed below are T cell receptor beta chains from one sample, sequenced in a study of blood T cell repertoires in COVID-19. Sequenced by immunoSEQ multiplex PCR; TCRdb stores in-frame clones only, minus some. The sample contains 350,000 to 450,000 clones, about 88% of which appear only once. The sequenced sample consisted of PBMCs or T cells enriched from blood (not recorded which). Receptors originate from a woman between 18 and 29 years old who had been exposed to COVID-19. The CDR3 runs from the conserved cysteine through the conserved F or W. D genes are given only for firm matches. Some rows have no size entry. The others give once, few or many, or a class for an expanded clone.

v_gene	abundance	d_gene	j_gene	CDR3nt	CDR3aa
TRBV7-9	NA	NA	TRBJ2-7	TGTGCCAGCAGCTTAACTAGCAACTACGAGCAGTACTTC	CASSLTSNYEQYF
TRBV7-2	NA	NA	TRBJ2-3	TGTGCCAGCAGCTTAGAGGCGGGGCCGACAGATACGCAGTATTTT	CASSLEAGPTDTQYF
TRBV25-1	NA	TRBD2	TRBJ2-7	TGTGCCAGCAGTGAAGAACTAGCGGGGGGTTCTTGGGAGCAGTACTTC	CASSEELAGGSWEQYF
TRBV11-2	NA	TRBD2	TRBJ2-3	TGTGCCAGCAGCCAGGAGCATGGCGGGAGGGCAACAGATACGCAGTATTTT	CASSQEHGGRATDTQYF
TRBV2	once	TRBD1	TRBJ2-1	TGTGCCAGCCCTGGACAGGAATTCAATGAGCAGTTCTTC	CASPGQEFNEQFF
TRBV9	NA	NA	TRBJ2-7	TGTGCCAGCAGTCTGGGGGCCCACTCCTACGAGCAGTACTTC	CASSLGAHSYEQYF
TRBV6-7	NA	NA	TRBJ2-7	TGTGCCAGCAGTTACTCTCGGGGTGGAGGCTCCTACGAGCAGTACTTC	CASSYSRGGGSYEQYF
TRBV10-2	NA	TRBD2	TRBJ2-1	TGCGCCACCCAATCCCGGGACTATGGGGGGAATGAGCAGTTCTTC	CATQSRDYGGNEQFF
TRBV29-1	NA	NA	TRBJ2-7	TGCAGCGTTATGGGCGACAGATACGGCTCCTACGAGCAGTACTTC	CSVMGDRYGSYEQYF
TRBV28	NA	NA	TRBJ1-1	TGTGCCAGCAGTTTGCGGGGAGGCGCTTTCTTT	CASSLRGGAFF
TRBV28	NA	NA	TRBJ1-2	TGTGCCAGCAGTCTTGACTCAAACTATGGCTACACCTTC	CASSLDSNYGYTF
TRBV19	NA	TRBD1	TRBJ2-7	TGTGCCAGTAGTAAACCGGGACAGGGACTAATCTCCTACGAGCAGTACTTC	CASSKPGQGLISYEQYF
TRBV7-9	NA	NA	TRBJ1-1	TGTGCCAGCAGCTCACCGGGACACGTGAACACTGAAGCTTTCTTT	CASSSPGHVNTEAFF
TRBV18	NA	NA	TRBJ1-5	TGTGCCAGCTCACCTGCGGTCAGGGGAGGCAATCAGCCCCAGCATTTT	CASSPAVRGGNQPQHF
TRBV5-1	NA	NA	TRBJ1-4	TGCGCCAGCAGCCTCCGGGGAGCAACTAATGAAAAACTGTTTTTT	CASSLRGATNEKLFF
TRBV5-8	NA	TRBD1	TRBJ2-3	TGTGCCAGCAGCTTAGGACAGGGTATTACAGATACGCAGTATTTT	CASSLGQGITDTQYF
TRBV5-1	NA	TRBD1	TRBJ1-1	TGCGCCAGCAGCGTGGATCGGGACAGGGCTAACACTGAAGCTTTCTTT	CASSVDRDRANTEAFF
TRBV19	NA	NA	TRBJ2-1	TGTGCCAGTAGTCGAGGGACTCGGCAGTTCTTC	CASSRGTRQFF
TRBV29-1	NA	NA	TRBJ1-2	TGCAGCGTTGAGACAGCTCATAACTATGGCTACACCTTC	CSVETAHNYGYTF
TRBV10-1	few	NA	TRBJ2-7	TGCGCCAGCATATCGACAGGAGCCTACGAGCAGTACTTC	CASISTGAYEQYF
TRBV18	NA	TRBD2	TRBJ2-1	TGTGCCAGCTCACGAACTAGCGGGGGGCCTGGGTATGAGCAGTTCTTC	CASSRTSGGPGYEQFF
TRBV28	NA	TRBD1	TRBJ1-2	TGTGCCAGCAGTTTAGGACAGGGGTCTGGCTACACCTTC	CASSLGQGSGYTF